Following are 15 T cell receptor beta chains from one sample sequenced in a study of spatial heterogeneity in lung cancer. Time point in this sample: blood at routine non-recurrence follow-up after resection. TCRdb analysed the 5' RACE reads with MiXCR anew, one entry per CDR3 protein. The repertoire holds over 45,000 distinct CDR3 sequences, roughly 12% seen once, with 32% in the top ten. Sequenced material: PBMCs, taken at follow-up. These receptors all come from a male donor with early-stage non-small cell lung cancer.

The chain uses TRBV27 and TRBJ2-2; possible D gene TRBD2, 5 bases. V lost 3 bases to trimming and J lost 4 bases, with 12 bases between them. In germline, CDR1 is MNHEY, CDR2 SMNVEV (reference sequence). This CDR3 has 15 amino acids. CDR3 nucleotides: TGTGCCAGCAGTTTGGGTGGGAGAGTCACCGGGGAGCTGTTTTTT. This encodes CASSLGGRVTGELFF.

This clonotype was seen ten or more times. The rearrangement uses TRBV6-1 and TRBJ2-7; TRBD2 aligns across 8 bases. The germline V gene has CDR1 MNHNS and CDR2 SASEGT. The CDR3 is made up of 15 amino acids. J was trimmed by 1 base and V by 6 bases; bases with no gene match: 8. This CDR3 reads CASSPGLASSYEQYF. The DNA of the CDR3 is TGTGCCAGCAGCCCAGGACTAGCAAGTTCCTACGAGCAGTACTTC.

The CDR3 DNA follows: TGTGCCAGCAGCTTCGGCCTGGGAGACACTGAAGCTTTCTTT. This sequence encodes CASSFGLGDTEAFF. The V and J genes are TRBV5-4 and TRBJ1-1; unclear D gene. Germline V lookup: CDR1 SGHNT, CDR2 YYREEE (reference sequence). The CDR3 consists of 14 residues. Deletions cut 2 bases from V and 3 bases from J, with 11 bases between.

This clonotype appeared a few times. The CDR3 coding sequence is TGTGCCAGCAGCCACGGGGGCAGCTCCTACGAGCAGTACTTC. Translating gives CASSHGGSSYEQYF. This sequence joins TRBV3-1 and TRBJ2-7, with D tentatively TRBD1 or TRBD2 (6 bases each). This CDR3 contains 14 residues. The V end was cut by 3 bases, the J end by 0 bases, with 9 bases between. Germline CDR1 and CDR2: LGHDT and YNNKEL (reference sequence).

V usage is TRBV5-1 and J usage is TRBJ1-1; D gene ambiguous. Trimming shortened V by 0 bases and J by 2 bases, and 8 bases separated the two germline ends. Germline V lookup: CDR1 SGHRS, CDR2 YFSETQ. The CDR3 consists of 14 residues. The CDR3 here is CASSLVQRNTEAFF. The CDR3 coding sequence is TGCGCCAGCAGCTTGGTACAGAGAAACACTGAAGCTTTCTTT.

This clonotype was seen more than once but under ten times. The chain's CDR3 is CASTRGLNTEAFF. The CDR3 DNA follows: TGTGCCAGCACCCGCGGATTGAACACTGAAGCTTTCTTT. The chain is built from TRBV7-9 and TRBJ1-1; D gene uncertain. Germline V gives CDR1 SEHNR, CDR2 FQNEAQ (reference sequence). V gave up 7 bases and J gave up 0 bases, with 9 bases separating them. This CDR3 region has 13 residues. The full variable domain, in which reference TRBV7-9 and TRBJ1-1 provide the parts outside the CDR3, is DTGVSQNPRHKITKRGQNVTFRCDPISEHNRLYWYRQTLGQGPEFLTYFQNEAQLEKSRLLSDRFSAERPKGSFSTLEIQRTEQGDSAMYLCASTRGLNTEAFFGQGTRLTVV.

This clonotype was seen a few times. The rearrangement uses TRBV3-1 and TRBJ1-2; D perhaps matches TRBD1 (5 bases). The length of the CDR3 is 12 residues. Trimming pared 4 bases from V and 2 bases from J, leaving 5 bases between. Germline values: CDR1 LGHDT, CDR2 YNNKEL (reference sequence). CDR3 region: CASSRQNYGYTF. The DNA for the CDR3 is TGTGCCAGCAGCCGACAGAACTATGGCTACACCTTC.

This clonotype occurred many times. The J gene is TRBJ2-1, the V gene TRBV5-1; no reliable D call. The germline V and J ends were trimmed by 4 bases and 5 bases, with 19 bases remaining between them. The CDR3 totals 16 residues. The germline V gene has CDR1 SGHRS and CDR2 YFSETQ. CDR3 residues: CASSPLEARLNNEQFF. In DNA form, the CDR3 reads TGCGCCAGCAGCCCATTAGAAGCGAGACTCAACAATGAGCAGTTCTTC.

This sequence joins TRBV28 and TRBJ1-3, with 7 bases identical to TRBD1. Per germline, CDR1 MDHEN and CDR2 SYDVKM. The CDR3 extends over 16 amino acids. J was trimmed by 2 bases and V by 5 bases; bases with no gene match: 9. This chain's CDR3 is CASSETDRAPGNTIYF. The CDR3 coding sequence is TGTGCCAGCAGTGAGACCGACAGGGCTCCTGGAAACACCATATATTTT. Full variable domain (remainder filled in from reference TRBV28 and TRBJ1-3): DVKVTQSSRYLVKRTGEKVFLECVQDMDHENMFWYRQDPGLGLRLIYFSYDVKMKEKGDIPEGYSVSREKKERFSLILESASTNQTSMYLCASSETDRAPGNTIYFGEGSWLTVV.

This clonotype was recorded at least ten times. The rearrangement joins TRBV20-1 to TRBJ2-7; weak D call: TRBD2 (5 bases). The germline CDR1 and CDR2 sequences are DFQATT and SNEGSKA (reference sequence). V was pared by 4 bases and J by 3 bases, with 16 bases between. This CDR3 is built from 14 residues. Here the CDR3 reads CSATTGLNRYEQYF. CDR3 DNA sequence: TGCAGTGCTACGACCGGACTGAACCGCTACGAGCAGTACTTC.

The chain has TRBV6-5 and TRBJ1-1; TRBD1 aligns across 7 bases. This CDR3 comprises 15 residues. V trimming: 2 bases; J trimming: 3 bases; junction bases outside the gene matches: 6. CDR1 and CDR2 from the germline V gene are MNHEY and SVGAGI. The DNA for the CDR3 is TGTGCCAGCAGTTACAACAGGGGAAGCGACACTGAAGCTTTCTTT. Encoded protein: CASSYNRGSDTEAFF.

This clonotype was seen repeatedly, ten times or more. The V gene is TRBV7-2, the J gene TRBJ2-7; no reliable D call. The V and J ends lost 5 bases and 4 bases respectively, with 12 bases between them. This CDR3 comprises 13 residues. Per the germline V gene, CDR1 is SGHTA and CDR2 is FQGNSA. CDR3 protein: CASSRPGRYEQYF. The CDR3 region has the DNA TGTGCCAGCAGCAGACCGGGCCGTTACGAGCAGTACTTC. Combining the CDR3 with reference TRBV7-2 and TRBJ2-7 gives the whole variable domain GAGVSQSPSNKVTEKGKDVELRCDPISGHTALYWYRQSLGQGLEFLIYFQGNSAPDKSGLPSDRFSAERTGGSVSTLTIQRTQQEDSAVYLCASSRPGRYEQYFGPGTRLTVT.

This clonotype was observed many times. The chain carries TRBV28 and TRBJ1-1; the match to TRBD1 covers 8 bases. CDR3 length: 14 residues. The V and J ends lost 4 bases and 1 base, in that order; junction bases with no gene match: 2. In germline, CDR1 is MDHEN, CDR2 SYDVKM. The CDR3 nucleotides are TGTGCCAGCAGTTCCGGACAGGGGAACACTGAAGCTTTCTTT. Translated, it gives CASSSGQGNTEAFF.

This chain connects TRBV4-2 to TRBJ1-2, with TRBD1 matching over 7 bases. Per the germline V gene, CDR1 is LGHNA and CDR2 is YNFKEQ. After removal of 2 bases from V and 8 bases from J, the junction contained 5 bases not matched to a gene. CDR3 length: 13 amino acids. The CDR3 DNA reads as TGTGCCAGCAGCCAAAGGGGGCAAGAGGGCTACACCTTC. Protein product: CASSQRGQEGYTF.

This clonotype was seen repeatedly, ten times or more. The chain couples TRBV7-9 to TRBJ1-5; 9 positions match TRBD1. The V and J ends lost 4 bases and 3 bases, in that order; junction bases with no gene match: 13. The CDR3 sequence is 18 residues long. Germline loops: CDR1 SEHNR, CDR2 FQNEAQ (reference sequence). The CDR3 sequence: CASSSTIAGTGSNQPQHF. The CDR3 coding sequence is TGTGCCAGCAGCTCGACTATCGCCGGGACAGGGTCCAATCAGCCCCAGCATTTT.